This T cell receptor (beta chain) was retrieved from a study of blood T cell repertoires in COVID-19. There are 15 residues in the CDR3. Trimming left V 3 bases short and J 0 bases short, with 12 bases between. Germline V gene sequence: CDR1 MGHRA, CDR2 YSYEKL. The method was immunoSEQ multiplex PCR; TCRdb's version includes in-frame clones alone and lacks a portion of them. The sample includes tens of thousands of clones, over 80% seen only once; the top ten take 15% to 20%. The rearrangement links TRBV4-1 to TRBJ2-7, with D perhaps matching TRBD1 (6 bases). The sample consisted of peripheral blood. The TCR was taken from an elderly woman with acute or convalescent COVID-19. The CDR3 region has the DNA TGCGCCAGCAGCCAGGAGGTACAGGGCTCCTACGAGCAGTACTTC. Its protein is CASSQEVQGSYEQYF.